The entry that follows covers one T cell receptor (beta chain) sequence. The target antigen is unknown. Here immunoSEQ multiplex PCR was the method, and the copy in TCRdb shows in-frame clones only, minus some. The sample lists 95,000 to 100,000 clones; roughly 86% were seen once. The germline V gene encodes CDR1 SNHLY and CDR2 FYNNEI. The CDR3 contains 14 residues. Trimming took 5 bases from V and 1 from J, leaving 9 bases between them. This record comes from a study of T cell responses to AZD1222 COVID-19 vaccine. Regarding the study as a whole: Increases in Spike-specific TCR breadth and depth were seen after two AZD1222 doses. Donors were mostly white British, more females; clonal diversity possibly underestimated. Repertoire sampling was restricted to post-peak T cell response timepoints.

The V call is TRBV2, the J call TRBJ1-5, with D uncertain. The clonotype comes from an adult in good health. This material consisted of peripheral blood, taken on day 0 of AZD1222 vaccination. The CDR3 loop reads CASSSMRSNQPQHF. CDR3 nucleotides: TGTGCCAGCAGTTCTATGCGGAGCAATCAGCCCCAGCATTTT.